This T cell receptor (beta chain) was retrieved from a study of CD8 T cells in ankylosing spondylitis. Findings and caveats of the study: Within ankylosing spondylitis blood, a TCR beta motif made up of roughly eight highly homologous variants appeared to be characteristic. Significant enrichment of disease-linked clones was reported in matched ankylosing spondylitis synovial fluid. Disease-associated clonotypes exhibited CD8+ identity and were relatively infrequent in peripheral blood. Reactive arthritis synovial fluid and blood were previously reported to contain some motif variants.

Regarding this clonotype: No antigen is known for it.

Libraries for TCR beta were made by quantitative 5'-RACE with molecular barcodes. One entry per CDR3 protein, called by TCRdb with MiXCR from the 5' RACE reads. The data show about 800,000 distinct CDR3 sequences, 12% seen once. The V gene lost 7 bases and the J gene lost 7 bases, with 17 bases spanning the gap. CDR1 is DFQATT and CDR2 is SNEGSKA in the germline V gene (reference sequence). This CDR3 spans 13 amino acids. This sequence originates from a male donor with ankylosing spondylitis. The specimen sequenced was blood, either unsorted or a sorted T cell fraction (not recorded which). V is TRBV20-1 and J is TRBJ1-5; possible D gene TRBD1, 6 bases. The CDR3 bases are TGCAGTGGGGAGAGGGCAGGGGAGCAGCCCCAGCATTTT. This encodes CSGERAGEQPQHF.